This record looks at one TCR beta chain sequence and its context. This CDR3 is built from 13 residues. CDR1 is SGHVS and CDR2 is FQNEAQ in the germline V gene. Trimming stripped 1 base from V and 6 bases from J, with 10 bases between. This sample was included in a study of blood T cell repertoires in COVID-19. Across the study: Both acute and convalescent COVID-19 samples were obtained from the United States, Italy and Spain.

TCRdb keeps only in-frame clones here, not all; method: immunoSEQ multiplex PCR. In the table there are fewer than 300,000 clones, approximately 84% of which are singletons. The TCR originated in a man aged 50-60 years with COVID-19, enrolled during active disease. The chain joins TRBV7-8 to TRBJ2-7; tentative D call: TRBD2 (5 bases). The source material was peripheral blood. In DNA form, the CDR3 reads TGTGCCAGCAGCTTAGGGCGAGGGATCGAGCAGTACTTC. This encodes CASSLGRGIEQYF.